This entry lists 26 T cell receptor beta chains sequenced from one sample in a study of blood T cell repertoires in COVID-19. Only in-frame clones appear in the TCRdb table, and some are missing; sequencing was by immunoSEQ multiplex PCR. Among approximately 330,000 clones, roughly 87% were seen once, and the ten largest hold roughly 8.9%. Sequenced sample: peripheral blood. Receptors were obtained from a man aged 25 to 45 with COVID-19, enrolled during active disease.

CDR3 nucleotides: TGTGCCAGCAGCCGGACTAGCGGGAGATCTGCCGAGCAGTACTTC. Amino acid sequence: CASSRTSGRSAEQYF. V is TRBV28 and J is TRBJ2-7; 13 bases agree with TRBD2. This CDR3 has 15 residues. Germline-derived CDR1 and CDR2 are MDHEN and SYDVKM. V trimming: 6 bases; J trimming: 6 bases; junction bases outside the gene matches: 8.

The chain employs TRBV18 and TRBJ2-3; tentatively, D is TRBD2 (6 bases). Trimming stripped 3 bases from V and 1 base from J, with 17 bases between. The CDR3 runs to 17 residues. The germline CDR1 and CDR2 sequences are KGHSH and LQKENI. CDR3 protein: CASSPGFGGSGTDTQYF. The CDR3 DNA is TGTGCCAGCTCACCGGGTTTCGGGGGTTCCGGCACAGATACGCAGTATTTT.

The table lists this clone with a count of one. The chain employs TRBV19 and TRBJ1-2, with 7 bases aligning to TRBD1. The CDR3 contains 13 residues. V shed 8 bases and J 6 bases; nucleotides not matched to a gene: 9. The V gene's germline CDR1 is LNHDA and CDR2 SQIVND (reference sequence). The CDR3 reads CASFFRQGDGYTF. The DNA of the CDR3 is TGTGCCAGTTTTTTCCGACAGGGTGATGGCTACACCTTC.

This clone was detected a few times. This chain joins TRBV30 and TRBJ2-7; 15 bases are a match to TRBD2. CDR3 length: 15 amino acids. The germline CDR1 and CDR2 sequences are GTSNPN and SVGIG (reference sequence). Germline trimming cut 0 bases from V and 7 bases from J; bases unmatched to any gene: 4. The CDR3 sequence is CAWSVGLAGGQEQYF. The CDR3 DNA sequence: TGTGCCTGGAGTGTCGGACTAGCGGGAGGGCAAGAGCAGTACTTC.

The chain recombines TRBV5-5 with TRBJ2-3; a weak D match, TRBD2 (5 bases). V was trimmed by 0 bases and J by 0 bases, leaving 11 bases between them. There are 16 residues in the CDR3. Per germline, CDR1 SGHKS and CDR2 YYEKEE (reference sequence). CDR3 DNA sequence: TGTGCCAGCAGCTTGGGACGGGGAATGAGCACAGATACGCAGTATTTT. This codes for CASSLGRGMSTDTQYF.

This rearrangement joins TRBV7-2 to TRBJ2-5; D is unresolved. Germline lookup yields CDR1 SGHTA and CDR2 FQGNSA. V lost 2 bases and J 5 bases, leaving 6 bases between the germline ends. The CDR3 consists of 12 residues. CDR3 nucleotides: TGTGCCAGCAGCTTATCTTATGAGACCCAGTACTTC. This translates into CASSLSYETQYF.

CDR3 DNA: TGTGCCGACTCCTCTATCCACCACTCCTACGAGCAGTACTTC. It encodes CADSSIHHSYEQYF. The chain employs TRBV6-5 and TRBJ2-7, with D uncertain. The germline CDR1 and CDR2 sequences are MNHEY and SVGAGI. The CDR3 is 14 residues long. V lost 11 bases and J lost 0, with 17 bases in between.

The count of this clone is one. The genes are TRBV4-1 and TRBJ1-2; 8 bases align to TRBD1. Germline V lookup: CDR1 MGHRA, CDR2 YSYEKL. Losses at the gene ends were 1 base for V and 5 bases for J; bases not matched to a gene: 9. CDR3 length: 16 residues. This CDR3 is CASSQVVRGPLYGYTF. CDR3 DNA: TGCGCCAGCAGCCAAGTAGTCAGGGGGCCTTTATATGGCTACACCTTC.

This clone was recorded only once. The chain employs TRBV9 and TRBJ2-7, with 8 nucleotides matching TRBD1. This CDR3 region has 14 residues. Germline lookup yields CDR1 SGDLS and CDR2 YYNGEE. The trim removed 4 bases at V and 1 base at J, leaving 4 bases unmatched. The CDR3 DNA reads TGTGCCAGCAGCCCCCGACAGGGGTCCTACGAGCAGTACTTC. Encoded protein: CASSPRQGSYEQYF.

The chain joins TRBV5-1 to TRBJ2-5; the match to TRBD1 covers 10 bases. CDR3 length: 15 amino acids. Germline trimming cut 3 bases from V and 5 bases from J; bases unmatched to any gene: 7. The germline V gene has CDR1 SGHRS and CDR2 YFSETQ. The chain's CDR3 is CASSSTGGGLETQYF. As DNA, the CDR3 is TGCGCCAGCAGCTCGACAGGGGGCGGCTTGGAGACCCAGTACTTC.

J is TRBJ1-4 and V is TRBV3-1 (or the pseudogene TRBV3-2); TRBD1 aligns across 8 bases. V was clipped by 2 bases and J by 8 bases; unmatched bases: 7. This CDR3 contains 15 residues. Germline CDR1 LGHDT, CDR2 YNNKEL (reference sequence). DNA for the CDR3: TGTGCCAGCAGCCAATCGGACAGGGAAGGAGAAAAACTGTTTTTT. It is translated as CASSQSDREGEKLFF.

The chain links TRBV29-1 to TRBJ2-2; 8 bases line up with TRBD2. The germline V gene encodes CDR1 SQVTM and CDR2 ANQGSEA. This CDR3 spans 13 amino acids. J was trimmed by 4 bases and V by 8 bases; bases with no gene match: 6. The CDR3 sequence: CSFSGTSTGELFF. The CDR3 coding sequence is TGCAGCTTTAGCGGGACGAGCACCGGGGAGCTGTTTTTT.

This chain connects TRBV3-1 (or the pseudogene TRBV3-2) to TRBJ2-7; perhaps TRBD1 as D (6 bases). The germline V gene encodes CDR1 LGHDT and CDR2 YNNKEL (reference sequence). The CDR3 is 14 residues long. Trimming took off 6 bases at V and 1 base at J, with 13 bases between the two ends. Here the CDR3 reads CASRGAGASYEQYF. DNA for the CDR3: TGTGCCAGCAGGGGGGCTGGGGCTTCCTACGAGCAGTACTTC.

This clone was recorded a few times. This sample includes further DNA sequences coding for the same CDR3. This chain links TRBV18 with TRBJ1-1, with TRBD1 matching 8 bases. CDR3 length: 13 residues. Germline V gene data show CDR1 as KGHSH and CDR2 as LQKENI. V lost 2 bases, J lost 4 bases, and 0 bases stayed unmatched. The CDR3 DNA reads as TGTGCCAGCTCACCAACAGGGGGCACTGAAGCTTTCTTT. It specifies CASSPTGGTEAFF. Combining the CDR3 with reference TRBV18 and TRBJ1-1 gives the whole variable domain NAGVMQNPRHLVRRRGQEARLRCSPMKGHSHVYWYRQLPEEGLKFMVYLQKENIIDESGMPKERFSAEFPKEGPSILRIQQVVRGDSAAYFCASSPTGGTEAFFGQGTRLTVV.

J is TRBJ1-4 and V is TRBV5-1; D gene ambiguous. V lost 0 bases and J 3 bases, leaving 9 bases between the germline ends. Germline assignment: CDR1 SGHRS and CDR2 YFSETQ. The CDR3 loop spans 15 amino acids. The chain's CDR3 is CASSLAQKPNEKLFF. The CDR3 DNA reads TGCGCCAGCAGCTTGGCACAGAAGCCTAATGAAAAACTGTTTTTT.

The genes are TRBV9 and TRBJ2-7; the match to TRBD1 covers 8 bases. The CDR3 length is 14 residues. The germline V gene encodes CDR1 SGDLS and CDR2 YYNGEE. Germline trimming cut 3 bases from V and 3 bases from J; bases unmatched to any gene: 5. The chain's CDR3 is CASSARDRYYEQYF. In nucleotides, the CDR3 is TGTGCCAGCAGCGCCCGGGACAGGTACTACGAGCAGTACTTC.

The chain joins TRBV3-1 (or the pseudogene TRBV3-2) to TRBJ2-7; D is possibly TRBD1 (6 bases). CDR3 length equals 15 residues. Germline V gene sequence: CDR1 LGHDT, CDR2 YNNKEL (reference sequence). The V end was cut by 4 bases, the J end by 3 bases, with 16 bases between. CDR3 loop: CASSPSSGVSYEQYF. In DNA, the CDR3 is TGTGCCAGCAGCCCCTCCTCAGGGGTAAGCTACGAGCAGTACTTC.

The CDR3 DNA sequence: TGTGCCAGCAGCCCGGGAGTAGGTACGCAGTATTTT. Translated: CASSPGVGTQYF. The J gene is TRBJ2-3, the V gene TRBV14; D may be TRBD2 (6 bases). This CDR3 spans 12 amino acids. Germline CDR1 and CDR2: SGHDN and FVKESK. Trimming stripped 4 bases from V and 8 bases from J, with 10 bases between.

The rearrangement uses TRBV4-1 and TRBJ1-5; TRBD1 might be the D (5 bases). This CDR3 has 15 residues. Trimming removed 1 base at V and 9 bases at J, with 16 bases between. From germline, CDR1 is MGHRA and CDR2 YSYEKL. The CDR3 sequence is CASSQVSTGGGPQHF. As DNA, the CDR3 is TGCGCCAGCAGCCAAGTATCTACCGGCGGGGGGCCCCAGCATTTT.

V usage is TRBV7-2 and J usage is TRBJ1-2; D unclear. The CDR3 has 14 residues. Trimming pared 2 bases from V and 5 bases from J, leaving 12 bases between. Germline CDR1 and CDR2: SGHTA and FQGNSA. DNA of the CDR3: TGTGCCAGCAGCTTAATTCCCCAGTCATATGGCTACACCTTC. As protein: CASSLIPQSYGYTF.

The V gene is TRBV10-3, the J gene TRBJ1-1; TRBD1 is a possible D gene (5 bases). V was clipped by 7 bases and J by 1 base, with 13 bases between them. Germline values: CDR1 ENHRY, CDR2 SYGVKD. The CDR3 covers 14 residues. The CDR3 loop is CAIMSPQGNTEAFF. For the CDR3, the DNA is TGTGCCATCATGTCTCCCCAGGGGAACACTGAAGCTTTCTTT.

The CDR3, as DNA: TGTGCCAGCAGCTTAAATAACAGGGGAAGGCAAGAGACCCAGTACTTC. Its protein product is CASSLNNRGRQETQYF. The chain couples TRBV13 to TRBJ2-5; 7 nucleotides line up with TRBD1. Germline V gene sequence: CDR1 PRHDT, CDR2 FYEKMQ (reference sequence). Losses at the gene ends were 2 bases for V and 2 bases for J; bases not matched to a gene: 8. This CDR3 is 16 amino acids long.

This clone was counted a few times. This chain connects TRBV4-3 to TRBJ1-2; D gene ambiguous. Germline V gives CDR1 LGHNA, CDR2 YSLEER. Trimming stripped 0 bases from V and 8 bases from J, with 16 bases between. CDR3 length: 15 amino acids. The CDR3 reads CASSQDRAGSIGYTF. CDR3 coding DNA: TGCGCCAGCAGCCAAGATCGGGCGGGTTCCATAGGCTACACCTTC.

The chain recombines TRBV3-1 (or the pseudogene TRBV3-2) with TRBJ2-5; tentatively, D is TRBD1 (5 bases). This CDR3 contains 17 residues. Trimming removed 0 bases from V and 0 bases from J, with 14 bases in between. Germline-derived CDR1 and CDR2 are LGHDT and YNNKEL (reference sequence). For the CDR3, the DNA is TGTGCCAGCAGCCAAGAAATATCCCCAGGGTACCAAGAGACCCAGTACTTC. Translating it yields CASSQEISPGYQETQYF.

This clone occurred once. The rearrangement uses TRBV7-3 and TRBJ2-7; 12 bases map to TRBD1. Germline V CDR1 and CDR2: SGHTA, FQGTGA. The CDR3 sequence is 15 residues long. Trimming removed 0 bases from V and 6 bases from J; junction bases left unmatched: 3. CDR3 in amino acids: CASSLTGQGAFEQYF. CDR3 DNA: TGTGCCAGCAGCTTAACGGGACAGGGGGCGTTCGAGCAGTACTTC.

The rearrangement uses TRBV24-1 and TRBJ2-2; the match to TRBD1 covers 8 bases. The CDR3 totals 15 residues. Germline CDR1 is KGHDR and CDR2 is SFDVKD. The V and J ends lost 10 bases and 4 bases, in that order; junction bases with no gene match: 10. DNA for the CDR3: TGTGCCACGGCCGAGGACAGGGATGGCACCGGGGAGCTGTTTTTT. It yields the protein CATAEDRDGTGELFF.